Presented here are 2 T cell receptor beta chains from one specimen sequenced in a study of vaccination and CD4 T cells after COVID-19. Their antigens remain unidentified. Oncomine TCR Beta short-read sequencing was applied to DNA from cultured CD4+ T cells. From the PCR reads, TCRdb called clonotypes with MiXCR, one entry per CDR3 protein. The sample has 7,000 or so distinct CDR3 sequences, approximately 38% seen once. As to treatment: approximately 9-day PBMC culture with coronavirus spike peptide pools or control peptides (ViraFEST assay). The unexposed donor provided CD4+ T cells, which were taken before the COVID-19 pandemic (2011-2018). Sequencing was carried out using CD4+ T cells from blood, cultured in vitro. Source of these receptors: a human donor in good health.

Here the CDR3 DNA reads TGCAGTGCTAGGATCCCACAGGGGATCTATAGCAATCAGCCCCAGCATTTT. Translated, it gives CSARIPQGIYSNQPQHF. The chain recombines TRBV20-1 with TRBJ1-5; 7 positions agree with TRBD1. The ends lost 3 bases at V and 0 bases at J; junction bases unmatched: 11. The CDR3 has 17 amino acids. The germline gives CDR1 DFQATT, CDR2 SNEGSKA (reference sequence).

The J gene is TRBJ1-2, the V gene TRBV29-1; D remains ambiguous. Between the trimmed V and J ends, which lost 0 bases and 4 bases, there was a span of 15 bases. This CDR3 is built from 15 residues. In germline, CDR1 is SQVTM, CDR2 ANQGSEA. The CDR3 is CSVEDQGRDGYGYTF. In DNA form, the CDR3 reads TGCAGCGTTGAAGATCAAGGGCGCGACGGCTATGGCTACACCTTC.